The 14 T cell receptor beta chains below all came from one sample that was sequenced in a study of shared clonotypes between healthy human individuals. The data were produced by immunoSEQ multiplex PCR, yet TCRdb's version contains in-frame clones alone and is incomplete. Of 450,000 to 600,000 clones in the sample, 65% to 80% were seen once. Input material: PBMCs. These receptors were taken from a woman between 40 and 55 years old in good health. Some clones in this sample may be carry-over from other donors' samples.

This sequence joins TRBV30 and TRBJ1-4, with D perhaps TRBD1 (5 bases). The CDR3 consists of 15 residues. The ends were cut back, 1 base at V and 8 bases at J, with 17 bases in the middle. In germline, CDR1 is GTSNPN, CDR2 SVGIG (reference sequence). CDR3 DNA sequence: TGTGCCTGGAGTGCCCTGACATTACGGGGGGAAAAACTGTTTTTT. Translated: CAWSALTLRGEKLFF.

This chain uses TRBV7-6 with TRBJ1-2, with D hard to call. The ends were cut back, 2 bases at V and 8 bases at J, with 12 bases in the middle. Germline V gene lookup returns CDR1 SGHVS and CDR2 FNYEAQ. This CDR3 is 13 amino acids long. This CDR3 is CASSLLGVYGYTF. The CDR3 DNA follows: TGTGCCAGCAGCTTATTAGGTGTTTACGGCTACACCTTC. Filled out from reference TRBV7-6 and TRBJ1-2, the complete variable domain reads GAGVSQSPRYKVTKRGQDVALRCDPISGHVSLYWYRQALGQGPEFLTYFNYEAQQDKSGLPNDRFSAERPEGSISTLTIQRTEQRDSAMYRCASSLLGVYGYTFGSGTRLTVV.

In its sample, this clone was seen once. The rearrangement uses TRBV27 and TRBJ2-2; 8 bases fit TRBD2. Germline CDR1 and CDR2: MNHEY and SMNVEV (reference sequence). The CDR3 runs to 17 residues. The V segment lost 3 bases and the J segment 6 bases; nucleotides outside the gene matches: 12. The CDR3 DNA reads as TGTGCCAGCAGTTTTCCGGTAGCGGGAAGGATCGCCGGGGAGCTGTTTTTT. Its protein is CASSFPVAGRIAGELFF.

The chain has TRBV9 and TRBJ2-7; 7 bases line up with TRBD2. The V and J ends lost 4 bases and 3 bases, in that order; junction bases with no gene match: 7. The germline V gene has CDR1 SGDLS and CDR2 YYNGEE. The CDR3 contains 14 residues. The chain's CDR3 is CASSPRRTSYEQYF. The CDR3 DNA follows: TGTGCCAGCAGCCCGCGGCGGACTAGCTACGAGCAGTACTTC.

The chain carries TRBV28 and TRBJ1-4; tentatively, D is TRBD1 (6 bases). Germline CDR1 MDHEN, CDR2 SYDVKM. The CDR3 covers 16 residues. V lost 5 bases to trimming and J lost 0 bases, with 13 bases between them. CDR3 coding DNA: TGTGCCAGCAGTCTGCAGGGGCTAGCAACTAATGAAAAACTGTTTTTT. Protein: CASSLQGLATNEKLFF.

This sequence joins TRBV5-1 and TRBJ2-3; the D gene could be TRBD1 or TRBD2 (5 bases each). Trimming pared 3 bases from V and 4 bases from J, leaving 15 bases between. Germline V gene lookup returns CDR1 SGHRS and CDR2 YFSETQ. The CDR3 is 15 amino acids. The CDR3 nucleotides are TGCGCCAGCAGCTCCCGTGTGGGGGTTGCAGATACGCAGTATTTT. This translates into CASSSRVGVADTQYF.

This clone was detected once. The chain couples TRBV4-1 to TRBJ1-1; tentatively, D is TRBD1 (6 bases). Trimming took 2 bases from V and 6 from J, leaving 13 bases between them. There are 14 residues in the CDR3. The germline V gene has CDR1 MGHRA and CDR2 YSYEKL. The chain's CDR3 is CASSQIGGRAEAFF. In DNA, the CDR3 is TGCGCCAGCAGCCAAATAGGGGGGCGCGCTGAAGCTTTCTTT.

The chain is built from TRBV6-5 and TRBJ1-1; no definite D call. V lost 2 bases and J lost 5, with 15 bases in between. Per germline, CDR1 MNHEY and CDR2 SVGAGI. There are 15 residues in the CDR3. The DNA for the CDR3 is TGTGCCAGCAGTTACGGTAAATGGTTGTGGACTGAAGCTTTCTTT. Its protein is CASSYGKWLWTEAFF.

The DNA for the CDR3 is TGTGCCATCCGGCAGGGTAGCGGAACTACCGGGGAGCTGTTTTTT. Encoded protein: CAIRQGSGTTGELFF. The rearrangement joins TRBV7-9 to TRBJ2-2, with a possible D match to TRBD2 (6 bases). V dropped 10 bases and J dropped 5 bases, with 20 bases sitting between them. Germline CDR1 reads SEHNR; CDR2 reads FQNEAQ (reference sequence). The CDR3 sequence is 15 residues long.

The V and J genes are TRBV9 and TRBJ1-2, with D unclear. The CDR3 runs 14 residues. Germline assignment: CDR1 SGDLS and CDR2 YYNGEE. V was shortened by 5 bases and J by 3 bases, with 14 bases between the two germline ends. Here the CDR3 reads CASRDLRTDYGYTF. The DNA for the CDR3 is TGTGCCAGCAGGGACCTACGCACGGACTATGGCTACACCTTC.

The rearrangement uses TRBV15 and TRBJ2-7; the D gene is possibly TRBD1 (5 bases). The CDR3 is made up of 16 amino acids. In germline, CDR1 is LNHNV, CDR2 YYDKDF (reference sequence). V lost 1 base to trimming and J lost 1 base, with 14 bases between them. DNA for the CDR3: TGTGCCACCAGCAGAGGTTACCAGGGTAATTCCTACGAGCAGTACTTC. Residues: CATSRGYQGNSYEQYF. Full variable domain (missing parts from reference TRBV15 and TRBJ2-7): DAMVIQNPRYQVTQFGKPVTLSCSQTLNHNVMYWYQQKSSQAPKLLFHYYDKDFNNEADTPDNFQSRRPNTSFCFLDIRSPGLGDTAMYLCATSRGYQGNSYEQYFGPGTRLTVT.

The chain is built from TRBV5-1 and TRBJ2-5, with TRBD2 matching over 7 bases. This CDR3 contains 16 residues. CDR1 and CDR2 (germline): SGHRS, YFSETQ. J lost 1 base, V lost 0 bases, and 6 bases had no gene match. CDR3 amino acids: CASSLGGGSVQETQYF. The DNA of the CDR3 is TGCGCCAGCAGCTTGGGGGGCGGGAGTGTCCAAGAGACCCAGTACTTC. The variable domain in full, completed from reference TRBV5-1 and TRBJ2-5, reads KAGVTQTPRYLIKTRGQQVTLSCSPISGHRSVSWYQQTPGQGLQFLFEYFSETQRNKGNFPGRFSGRQFSNSRSEMNVSTLELGDSALYLCASSLGGGSVQETQYFGPGTRLLVL.

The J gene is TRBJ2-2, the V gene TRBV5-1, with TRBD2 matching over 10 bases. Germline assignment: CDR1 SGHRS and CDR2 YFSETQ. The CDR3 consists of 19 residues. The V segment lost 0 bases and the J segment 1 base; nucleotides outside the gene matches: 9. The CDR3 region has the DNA TGCGCCAGCAGCTTGGGCGTAGCGGGAGGTTCCTTGAACACCGGGGAGCTGTTTTTT. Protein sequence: CASSLGVAGGSLNTGELFF.

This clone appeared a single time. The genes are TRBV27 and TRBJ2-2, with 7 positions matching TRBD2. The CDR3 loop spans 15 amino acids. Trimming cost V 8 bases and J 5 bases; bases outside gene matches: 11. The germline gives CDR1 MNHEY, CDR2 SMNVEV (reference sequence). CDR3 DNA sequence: TGTGCCAGCTGCTCTTCGTGGGGGGGAACCGGGGAGCTGTTTTTT. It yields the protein CASCSSWGGTGELFF.